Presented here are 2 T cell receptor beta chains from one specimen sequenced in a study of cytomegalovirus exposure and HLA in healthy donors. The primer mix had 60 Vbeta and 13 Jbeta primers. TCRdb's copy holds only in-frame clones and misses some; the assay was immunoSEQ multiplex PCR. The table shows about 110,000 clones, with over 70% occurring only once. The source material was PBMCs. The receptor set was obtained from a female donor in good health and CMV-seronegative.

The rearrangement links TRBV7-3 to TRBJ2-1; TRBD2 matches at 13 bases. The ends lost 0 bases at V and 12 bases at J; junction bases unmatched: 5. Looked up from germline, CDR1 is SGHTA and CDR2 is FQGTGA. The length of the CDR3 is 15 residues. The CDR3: CASSLTPGLAGWQFF. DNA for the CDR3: TGTGCCAGCAGCTTAACCCCGGGACTAGCGGGATGGCAGTTCTTC.

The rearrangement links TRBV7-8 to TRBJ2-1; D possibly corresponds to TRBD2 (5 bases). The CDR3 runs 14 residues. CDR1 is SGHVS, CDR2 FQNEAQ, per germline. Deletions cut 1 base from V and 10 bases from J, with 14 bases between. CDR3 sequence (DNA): TGTGCCAGCAGCTTAGGCCTAGCTAGAGGAGAGCAGTTCTTC. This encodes CASSLGLARGEQFF. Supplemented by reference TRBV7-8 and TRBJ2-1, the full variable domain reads GAGVSQSPRYKVAKRGQDVALRCDPISGHVSLFWYQQALGQGPEFLTYFQNEAQLDKSGLPSDRFFAERPEGSVSTLKIQRTQQEDSAVYLCASSLGLARGEQFFGPGTRLTVL.